The clone carrying this TCR beta chain was seen a few times. This specimen comes from a study of blood T cells in healthy people across ages. Using a J-beta primer mix together with a sample-barcoded 5' primer, a second PCR was run for roughly 6 to 12 cycles. A single record per CDR3 protein comes from TCRdb applying MiXCR to the 5' RACE reads. Of fewer than 800,000 distinct CDR3 sequences listed, 25% are singletons. The V and J ends lost 6 bases and 5 bases, in that order; junction bases with no gene match: 9. The CDR3 length is 16 residues. Germline V gene sequence: CDR1 SGDLS, CDR2 YYNGEE. In addition, the sample was reused for a study of T cells of mothers and their children. According to that study: Not a single persistent microchimeric T cell clone was detected.

The rearrangement uses TRBV9 and TRBJ2-2, with TRBD2 matching 11 bases. The TCR comes from a boy aged 5 to 17 in good health. Sequencing used blood. CDR3 loop: CASKKAGTSGTGELFF. CDR3 DNA sequence: TGTGCCAGCAAAAAAGCCGGGACTAGCGGAACCGGGGAGCTGTTTTTT.